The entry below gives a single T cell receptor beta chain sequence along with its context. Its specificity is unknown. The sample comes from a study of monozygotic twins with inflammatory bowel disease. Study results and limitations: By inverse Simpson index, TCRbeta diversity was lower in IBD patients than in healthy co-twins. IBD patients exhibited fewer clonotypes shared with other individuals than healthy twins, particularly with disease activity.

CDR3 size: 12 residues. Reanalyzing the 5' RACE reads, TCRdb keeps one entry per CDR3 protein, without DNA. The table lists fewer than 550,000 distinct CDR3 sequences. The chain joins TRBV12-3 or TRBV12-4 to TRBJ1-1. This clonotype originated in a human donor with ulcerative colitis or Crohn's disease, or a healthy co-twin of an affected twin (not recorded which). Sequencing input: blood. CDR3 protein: CASRSGSTEAFF.